This TCR beta chain was recorded in a study of cytotoxic CD8 clonotypes in ibrutinib-treated CLL. Findings and caveats of the study: The study found public clonotypes uncommon, contracting or stable on treatment. Patients had baseline clonality above age-matched healthy donors, and this clonality moved with circulating CD8+ T-cell counts.

CDR1 and CDR2 from the germline V gene are SEHNR and FQNEAQ (reference sequence). The CDR3 consists of 13 residues. For this clone: The antigen remains unidentified. An end of the junction does not agree with germline; a read error may underlie this.

TCRdb's table, derived via immunoSEQ multiplex PCR, lists solely in-frame clones and lacks some. This table has 95,000 to 100,000 clones, 78% appearing once. V gene TRBV7-9 combines with J gene TRBJ1-2; D is undetermined. The sample consisted of PBMCs, taken after 12 months of ibrutinib treatment. The receptor's source is a human donor with chronic lymphocytic leukemia. DNA for the CDR3: TGTGCCAGCAGCTTAGAGCAGCCCATGAATCACGCCTTC. Translated, it gives CASSLEQPMNHAF.